The 10 T cell receptor beta chains listed next were all sequenced from one sample in a study of cytomegalovirus exposure and HLA in healthy donors. The PCR used 60 Vbeta and 13 Jbeta primers. Profiled with immunoSEQ multiplex PCR; TCRdb holds only in-frame clones, not every one. The top ten hold 1% to 1.5% of the sample, which has about 110,000 clones, roughly 80% seen once. The specimen sequenced was PBMCs. These receptors originate from a woman aged 25 to 45 in good health and CMV-seronegative.

The chain joins TRBV5-6 to TRBJ2-7, with D perhaps matching TRBD1 (5 bases). V gave up 4 bases and J gave up 0 bases, with 14 bases separating them. CDR1 is SGHDT, CDR2 YYEEEE, per germline. The CDR3 has 15 amino acids. For the CDR3, the DNA is TGTGCCAGCAGCGAGGACATCGTCAGCTCCTACGAGCAGTACTTC. Its translation is CASSEDIVSSYEQYF.

The J gene is TRBJ1-4, the V gene TRBV5-4; 9 bases fit TRBD1. The CDR3 totals 16 residues. Germline V lookup: CDR1 SGHNT, CDR2 YYREEE (reference sequence). V dropped 4 bases and J dropped 8; count of bases not matched to a gene: 12. This CDR3 reads CASSGGQGGVEEKLFF. CDR3 DNA: TGTGCCAGCAGCGGGGGACAGGGAGGAGTAGAGGAAAAACTGTTTTTT. Full variable domain (missing parts from reference TRBV5-4 and TRBJ1-4): ETGVTQSPTHLIKTRGQQVTLRCSSQSGHNTVSWYQQALGQGPQFIFQYYREEENGRGNFPPRFSGLQFPNYSSELNVNALELDDSALYLCASSGGQGGVEEKLFFGSGTQLSVL.

The chain is built from TRBV2 and TRBJ2-1; TRBD1 aligns across 7 bases. The V gene end was trimmed by 1 base and the J gene end by 4 bases; junction bases not matched to a gene: 4. This CDR3 contains 15 residues. From germline, CDR1 is SNHLY and CDR2 FYNNEI. CDR3 protein: CASSEDRGRYNEQFF. CDR3 nucleotides: TGTGCCAGCAGTGAAGACAGGGGACGGTACAATGAGCAGTTCTTC.

This chain uses TRBV11-1 with TRBJ1-6; 7 bases align to TRBD1. The CDR3 sequence is 14 residues long. Germline V CDR1 and CDR2: SGHAT, FQDESV (reference sequence). V was clipped by 5 bases and J by 10 bases; unmatched bases: 8. The chain's CDR3 is CASSPSTGRSPLHF. The CDR3 DNA reads as TGTGCCAGCAGCCCCTCGACAGGGAGGTCACCCCTCCACTTT.

The CDR3 DNA is TGTGCCACCAGCAGGGACAGGGGACGGGAAACCTACGAGCAGTACTTC. Its translation is CATSRDRGRETYEQYF. V is TRBV15 and J is TRBJ2-7; 9 nucleotides align to TRBD1. CDR3 length equals 16 residues. The germline gives CDR1 LNHNV, CDR2 YYDKDF (reference sequence). The J segment lost 2 bases and the V segment lost 3 bases, leaving 8 bases of the junction unmatched.

The V call is TRBV7-9, the J call TRBJ1-2, with TRBD1 matching 9 bases. Trimming cost V 4 bases and J 3 bases; bases outside gene matches: 6. This CDR3 spans 15 amino acids. Germline V CDR1 and CDR2: SEHNR, FQNEAQ (reference sequence). The CDR3: CASSWHRGPHYGYTF. CDR3 nucleotide sequence: TGTGCCAGCAGCTGGCACAGGGGGCCTCACTATGGCTACACCTTC. The complete variable domain, with remaining parts taken from reference TRBV7-9 and TRBJ1-2, reads DTGVSQNPRHKITKRGQNVTFRCDPISEHNRLYWYRQTLGQGPEFLTYFQNEAQLEKSRLLSDRFSAERPKGSFSTLEIQRTEQGDSAMYLCASSWHRGPHYGYTFGSGTRLTVV.

The chain combines TRBV7-8 with TRBJ1-2; D remains unclear. The CDR3 is made up of 12 amino acids. V dropped 5 bases and J dropped 8 bases, with 12 bases sitting between them. CDR1 and CDR2 from the germline V gene are SGHVS and FQNEAQ. The CDR3 sequence: CASSAGGEGYTF. In DNA form, the CDR3 reads TGTGCCAGCAGCGCCGGCGGAGAAGGCTACACCTTC.

This clone was recorded a few times. J is TRBJ1-2 and V is TRBV4-1; D is ambiguous. Germline CDR1 MGHRA, CDR2 YSYEKL. The CDR3 is made up of 13 amino acids. V lost 0 bases, J lost 7 bases, and 9 bases lay in between. CDR3: CASSQDNLRGYTF. The CDR3 nucleotides are TGCGCCAGCAGCCAAGATAATCTTCGTGGCTACACCTTC.

This clone came up once. The rearrangement links TRBV7-2 to TRBJ2-7; 9 bases agree with TRBD2. The CDR3 totals 16 residues. J was trimmed by 2 bases and V by 4 bases; bases with no gene match: 9. Germline lookup yields CDR1 SGHTA and CDR2 FQGNSA. Here the CDR3 DNA reads TGTGCCAGCAGCTCAGTCAGCGGGGGGCCAACCTACGAGCAGTACTTC. Translated, it gives CASSSVSGGPTYEQYF.

V and J are TRBV7-2 and TRBJ2-3; a possible D gene is TRBD1 (6 bases). CDR3 length: 13 residues. Germline CDR1 reads SGHTA; CDR2 reads FQGNSA. V was pared by 1 base and J by 4 bases, with 6 bases between. CDR3 bases: TGTGCCAGCAGCTTAGGGGGGCCAGATACGCAGTATTTT. It codes for CASSLGGPDTQYF. The variable domain in full, completed from reference TRBV7-2 and TRBJ2-3, reads GAGVSQSPSNKVTEKGKDVELRCDPISGHTALYWYRQSLGQGLEFLIYFQGNSAPDKSGLPSDRFSAERTGGSVSTLTIQRTQQEDSAVYLCASSLGGPDTQYFGPGTRLTVL.